The 7 T cell receptor beta chains below come from one sample, sequenced in a study of T cells after posttransplantation cyclophosphamide. Assay: immunoSEQ multiplex PCR; the TCRdb copy retains only in-frame clones and omits some. The table lists about 19,000 clones, 87% of them singletons, with about 7% in the top ten. Busulfan-fludarabine conditioning, marrow transplant, and cyclophosphamide on days +3 and +4 were administered. The source was PBMCs, collected after allogeneic stem cell transplant with posttransplant cyclophosphamide. These receptors were taken from a female patient aged 35 to 55 who received an allogeneic stem cell transplant from a related donor, was CMV-positive, and had no GVHD. The graft donor may have given rise to some T cells.

This rearrangement joins TRBV9 to TRBJ1-1; TRBD1 matches 8 bases. The CDR3 has 18 residues. V shed 0 bases and J 2 bases; nucleotides not matched to a gene: 12. Germline lookup yields CDR1 SGDLS and CDR2 YYNGEE. CDR3 sequence: CASSVAPGQGAVNTEAFF. In nucleotides, the CDR3 is TGTGCCAGCAGCGTAGCCCCGGGGCAGGGGGCGGTAAACACTGAAGCTTTCTTT. The full variable domain, in which reference TRBV9 and TRBJ1-1 provide the parts outside the CDR3, is DSGVTQTPKHLITATGQRVTLRCSPRSGDLSVYWYQQSLDQGLQFLIQYYNGEERAKGNILERFSAQQFPDLHSELNLSSLELGDSALYFCASSVAPGQGAVNTEAFFGQGTRLTVV.

The chain employs TRBV5-1 and TRBJ2-5, with D unclear. The length of the CDR3 is 15 residues. Germline V gene data show CDR1 as SGHRS and CDR2 as YFSETQ. Deletions cut 0 bases from V and 8 bases from J, with 17 bases between. CDR3 nucleotides: TGCGCCAGCAGCTTGGTAGTGGGCTTGAATCCCACCCAGTACTTC. Its protein product is CASSLVVGLNPTQYF.

The CDR3, as DNA: TGTGCCAGCAGTGCACAGGGGTCTAGCAATCAGCCCCAGCATTTT. Translation gives CASSAQGSSNQPQHF. This chain uses TRBV6-1 with TRBJ1-5, with 7 nucleotides matching TRBD1. The CDR3 extends over 15 amino acids. CDR1 is MNHNS, CDR2 SASEGT, per germline. Unmatched junction bases numbered 3, after V lost 4 bases and J lost 0 bases.

The V and J genes are TRBV27 and TRBJ2-1, with 10 positions matching TRBD1. Germline CDR1 is MNHEY and CDR2 is SMNVEV (reference sequence). The CDR3 runs 13 residues. The V gene end was trimmed by 3 bases and the J gene end by 8 bases; junction bases not matched to a gene: 1. In nucleotides, the CDR3 is TGTGCCAGCAGTTTGGACAGGGGGGATGAGCAGTTCTTC. It codes for CASSLDRGDEQFF.

The chain has TRBV5-1 and TRBJ2-2, with a possible D match to TRBD1 (6 bases). The CDR3 runs to 14 residues. Germline V gene data show CDR1 as SGHRS and CDR2 as YFSETQ. Between the trimmed V and J ends, which lost 5 bases and 3 bases, there was a span of 11 bases. The CDR3: CASSVRGDTGELFF. The CDR3, as DNA: TGCGCCAGCAGTGTCAGGGGAGACACCGGGGAGCTGTTTTTT.

CDR3 amino acids: CAWKLGPSSYEQYF. The CDR3 coding sequence is TGTGCCTGGAAATTGGGCCCCAGCTCCTACGAGCAGTACTTC. V gene TRBV30 combines with J gene TRBJ2-7; D unresolved. Trimming removed 4 bases at V and 0 bases at J, with 13 bases between. This CDR3 is 14 amino acids long. CDR1 and CDR2 from the germline V gene are GTSNPN and SVGIG (reference sequence). The variable domain in full, with the rest retrieved from reference TRBV30 and TRBJ2-7, is SQTIHQWPATLVQPVGSPLSLECTVEGTSNPNLYWYRQAAGRGLQLLFYSVGIGQISSEVPQNLSASRPQDRQFILSSKKLLLSDSGFYLCAWKLGPSSYEQYFGPGTRLTVT.

This sequence joins TRBV19 and TRBJ2-7, with D maybe TRBD1 (5 bases). The CDR3 spans 15 residues. Trimming stripped 3 bases from V and 3 bases from J, with 15 bases between. Germline V gene sequence: CDR1 LNHDA, CDR2 SQIVND (reference sequence). CDR3 bases: TGTGCCAGTAGTATTGTCGACTCAGGGATCTACGAGCAGTACTTC. Encoded protein: CASSIVDSGIYEQYF.